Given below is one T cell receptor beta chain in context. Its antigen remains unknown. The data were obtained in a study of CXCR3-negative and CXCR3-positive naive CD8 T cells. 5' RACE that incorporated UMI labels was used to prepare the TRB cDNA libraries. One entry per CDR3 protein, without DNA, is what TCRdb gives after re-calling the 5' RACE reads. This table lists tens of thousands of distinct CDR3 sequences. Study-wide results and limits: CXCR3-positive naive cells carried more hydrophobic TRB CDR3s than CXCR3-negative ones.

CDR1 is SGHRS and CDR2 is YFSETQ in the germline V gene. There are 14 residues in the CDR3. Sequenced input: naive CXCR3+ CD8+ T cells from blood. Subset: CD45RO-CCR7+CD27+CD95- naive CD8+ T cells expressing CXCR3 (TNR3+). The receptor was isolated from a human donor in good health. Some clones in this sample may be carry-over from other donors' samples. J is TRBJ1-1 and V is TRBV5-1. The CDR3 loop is CASSSTGGNTEAFF.